This paragraph covers one T cell receptor beta chain sequence. Its cognate antigen is unknown. Trimming shortened V by 5 bases and J by 1 base, and 9 bases separated the two germline ends. CDR1 is SGHRS, CDR2 YFSETQ, per germline. The CDR3 sequence is 13 residues long. The table came from immunoSEQ multiplex PCR; TCRdb's copy has only in-frame clones and leaves some out. The data hold approximately 150,000 clones, with about 88% observed a single time. The data derive from a study of radiation and T cells in renal cell carcinoma. Specified time point: baseline pretreatment blood. Indicated treatment: 15 Gy SBRT to primary tumor, nephrectomy 4 weeks later. After SBRT, blood was collected at 2 and 4 weeks, plus baseline. Clear cell pathology was present in this patient's renal cell carcinoma. Study results and caveats: Top tumor clonotypes rose in blood 2 weeks post-radiation, then contracted.

The receptor was derived from a woman in her sixties or seventies with renal cell carcinoma. The chain is built from TRBV5-1 and TRBJ1-1; D is undetermined. The sample was blood, taken from a patient whose treatment included radiotherapy and nephrectomy. The DNA of the CDR3 is TGCGCCAGCAGTAAAGGGCAGAACACTGAAGCTTTCTTT. It encodes CASSKGQNTEAFF.